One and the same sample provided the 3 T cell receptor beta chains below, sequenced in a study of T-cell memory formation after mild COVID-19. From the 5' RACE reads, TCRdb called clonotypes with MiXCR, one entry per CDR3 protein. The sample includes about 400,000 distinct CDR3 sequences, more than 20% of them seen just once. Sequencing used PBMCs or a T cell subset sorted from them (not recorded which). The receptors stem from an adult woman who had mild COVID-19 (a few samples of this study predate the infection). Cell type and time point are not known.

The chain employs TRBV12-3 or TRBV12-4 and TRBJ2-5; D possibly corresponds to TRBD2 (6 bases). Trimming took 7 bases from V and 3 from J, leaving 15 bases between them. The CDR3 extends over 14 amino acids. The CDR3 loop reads CASTQLGEEETQYF. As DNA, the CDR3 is TGTGCCAGCACCCAACTAGGGGAGGAAGAGACCCAGTACTTC.

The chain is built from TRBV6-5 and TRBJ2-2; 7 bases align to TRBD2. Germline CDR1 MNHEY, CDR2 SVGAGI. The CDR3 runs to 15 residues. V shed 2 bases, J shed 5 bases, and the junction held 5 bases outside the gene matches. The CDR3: CASSYMGEGTGELFF. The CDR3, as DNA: TGTGCCAGCAGTTACATGGGGGAGGGGACCGGGGAGCTGTTTTTT.

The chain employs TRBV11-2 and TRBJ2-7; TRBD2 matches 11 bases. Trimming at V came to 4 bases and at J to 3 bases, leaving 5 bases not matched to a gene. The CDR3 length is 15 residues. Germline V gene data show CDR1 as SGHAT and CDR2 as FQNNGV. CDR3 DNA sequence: TGTGCCAGCAGCTCATCAACTAGCGGGAGCTACGAGCAGTACTTC. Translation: CASSSSTSGSYEQYF.